This TCR beta chain stems from a study of blood T cell repertoires in COVID-19. The data were produced by immunoSEQ multiplex PCR, yet TCRdb's version contains in-frame clones alone and is incomplete. The data contain over 120,000 clones, roughly 80% of them seen just once; the ten biggest clones take up approximately 8.4%. Recovered status applied to Cohort 3 donors who had two consecutive negative PCRs. It also applied to those with clearance or with symptom resolution. The TCR sequence derives from a man aged 50-60 years who had recovered from COVID-19. The sequenced sample was PBMCs or T cells enriched from blood (not recorded which).

The CDR3 region is CASSVGSSNQPQHF. DNA of the CDR3: TGTGCCAGCAGCGTGGGCAGCAGCAATCAGCCCCAGCATTTT. The chain links TRBV9 to TRBJ1-5; no clear D. The germline V and J ends were trimmed by 2 bases and 1 base, with 7 bases remaining between them. The CDR3 has 14 residues. CDR1 and CDR2 (germline): SGDLS, YYNGEE. Supplemented by reference TRBV9 and TRBJ1-5, the full variable domain reads DSGVTQTPKHLITATGQRVTLRCSPRSGDLSVYWYQQSLDQGLQFLIQYYNGEERAKGNILERFSAQQFPDLHSELNLSSLELGDSALYFCASSVGSSNQPQHFGDGTRLSIL.